Listed here are 2 T cell receptor beta chains from one sample, sequenced in a study of CD8 T cells in ankylosing spondylitis. MiXCR, run by TCRdb on the 5' RACE reads, gives a single entry per CDR3 protein. The sample lists about 90,000 distinct CDR3 sequences; 27% were seen once. Sequencing input: blood, either unsorted or a sorted T cell fraction (not recorded which). The origin of the receptors is a male donor with ankylosing spondylitis or in good health (not recorded which).

This rearrangement joins TRBV5-1 to TRBJ2-7, with D possibly being TRBD2 (6 bases). CDR1 is SGHRS and CDR2 is YFSETQ in the germline V gene. The CDR3 has 14 amino acids. Trimming left V 1 base short and J 0 bases short, with 8 bases between. CDR3 loop: CASSLPGVSYEQYF. DNA for the CDR3: TGCGCCAGCAGCTTGCCGGGGGTCTCCTACGAGCAGTACTTC.

By sample share, this clonotype is medium-sized (0.01 to 0.1%). The rearrangement uses TRBV20-1 and TRBJ2-3; D ambiguous. Germline CDR1 DFQATT, CDR2 SNEGSKA (reference sequence). Trimming left V 6 bases short and J 4 bases short, with 17 bases between. The CDR3 is 14 amino acids. The CDR3: CSAPGAVAPDTQYF. In DNA form, the CDR3 reads TGCAGTGCCCCAGGAGCAGTAGCACCAGATACGCAGTATTTT.